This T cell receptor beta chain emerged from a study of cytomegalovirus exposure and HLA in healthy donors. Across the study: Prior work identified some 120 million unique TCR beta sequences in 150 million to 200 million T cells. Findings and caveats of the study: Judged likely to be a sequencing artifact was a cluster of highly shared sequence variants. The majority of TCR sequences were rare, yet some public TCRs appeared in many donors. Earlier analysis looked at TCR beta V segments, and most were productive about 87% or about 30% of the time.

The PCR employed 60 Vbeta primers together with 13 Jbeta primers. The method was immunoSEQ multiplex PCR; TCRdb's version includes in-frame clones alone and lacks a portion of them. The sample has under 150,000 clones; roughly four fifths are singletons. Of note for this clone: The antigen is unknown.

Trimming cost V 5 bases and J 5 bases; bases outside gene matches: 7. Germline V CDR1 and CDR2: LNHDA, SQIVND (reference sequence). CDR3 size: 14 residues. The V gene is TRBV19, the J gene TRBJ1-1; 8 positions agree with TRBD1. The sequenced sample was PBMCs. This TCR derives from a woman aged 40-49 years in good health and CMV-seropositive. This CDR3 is CASSSRQGRTEAFF. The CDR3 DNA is TGTGCCAGTAGTTCTAGACAGGGGAGGACTGAAGCTTTCTTT.